The clone carrying this TCR beta chain was detected only once. The antigen remains undetermined. It was with 60 Vbeta and 13 Jbeta primers that the PCR ran. Sequencing was performed with immunoSEQ multiplex PCR; in TCRdb, only in-frame clones are kept and a portion is missing. The profile shows about 160,000 clones, roughly two thirds of them singletons. Germline V lookup: CDR1 SGHRS, CDR2 YFSETQ. Trimming cost V 1 base and J 0 bases, with 8 bases left between them. The CDR3 length is 16 residues. The data originate from a study of cytomegalovirus exposure and HLA in healthy donors. Study conclusions and caveats: In a later analysis, at a false discovery rate of 0.05, fewer than 20,000 TCR beta sequences were associated with HLA alleles. Rarity marked most TCR sequences, yet some public TCRs occurred in many donors. An apparent linkage of common viral pathogens to several of the most significant clusters emerged in a later analysis.

The clonotype originates from a woman aged 25 to 45 in good health and CMV-seronegative. J is TRBJ2-6 and V is TRBV5-1; unclear D gene. The sequenced material came from PBMCs. For the CDR3, the DNA is TGCGCCAGCAGCTTGACCGGTAGCTCTGGGGCCAACGTCCTGACTTTC. This codes for CASSLTGSSGANVLTF.